Presented here are 16 T cell receptor beta chains from one specimen sequenced in a study of CD8+CD57+ T cells in acquired aplastic anemia. Genomic DNA templated the TCR beta VDJ and CDR3 profiling. MiXCR was run by TCRdb on the reads, yielding one entry per CDR3 protein. This sample yields 100,000 to 150,000 distinct CDR3 sequences, of which 41% are seen a single time; less than 8.5% belongs to the top ten. Sequenced input: sorted CD4+, CD8+, or CD8+CD57+ T cells (not recorded which) from PBMCs. These receptors originate from a human donor in good health, serving as a control.

In the case of this clonotype: A clone one base away is much larger, so this may be a read error. The chain is built from TRBV19 and TRBJ1-5; no reliable D call. The CDR3 loop spans 13 amino acids. Germline-derived CDR1 and CDR2 are LNHDA and SQIVND (reference sequence). Trimming took 11 bases from V and 2 from J, leaving 13 bases between them. CDR3 in amino acids: CARRVKGNQPQHF. The DNA for the CDR3 is TGTGCCCGGAGAGTTAAGGGCAATCAGCCCCAGCATTTT. Looking up the rest from reference TRBV19 and TRBJ1-5 gives the full variable domain: DGGITQSPKYLFRKEGQNVTLSCEQNLNHDAMYWYRQDPGQGLRLIYYSQIVNDFQKGDIAEGYSVSREKKESFPLTVTSAQKNPTAFYLCARRVKGNQPQHFGDGTRLSIL.

Ten or more counts support this clonotype. The chain has TRBV9 and TRBJ2-3, with a tentative D call TRBD1 (6 bases). The germline V gene encodes CDR1 SGDLS and CDR2 YYNGEE. The V end lost 3 bases, the J end lost 0 bases, and 14 bases lay between the germline ends. The CDR3 runs to 16 residues. The CDR3 protein is CASSADNRVSTDTQYF. In nucleotides, the CDR3 is TGTGCCAGCAGCGCGGATAACAGGGTGAGCACAGATACGCAGTATTTT.

The J gene is TRBJ2-7, the V gene TRBV6-5; 9 bases are shared with TRBD2. V lost 0 bases, J lost 7 bases, and 7 bases stayed unmatched. Germline V lookup: CDR1 MNHEY, CDR2 SVGAGI. The CDR3 loop spans 15 amino acids. CDR3 protein: CASSYSGSGSVEQYF. The CDR3 nucleotides read TGTGCCAGCAGTTACTCCGGTAGCGGGAGTGTTGAGCAGTACTTC.

This clonotype was seen ten or more times. V gene TRBV20-1 combines with J gene TRBJ2-1; no clear D. The CDR3 has 13 amino acids. Trimming stripped 1 base from V and 8 bases from J, with 12 bases between. Germline V lookup: CDR1 DFQATT, CDR2 SNEGSKA (reference sequence). The CDR3 DNA reads TGCAGTGCTAGAGTCATACAGACCGATGAGCAGTTCTTC. Protein: CSARVIQTDEQFF.

At least ten counts were recorded for this clonotype. The chain is built from TRBV6-5 and TRBJ2-1; no clear D. Trimming stripped 0 bases from V and 7 bases from J, with 7 bases between. CDR3 length: 13 residues. CDR1 MNHEY and CDR2 SVGAGI come from the germline V gene. The CDR3 sequence: CASSYSFRNEQFF. The CDR3 region has the DNA TGTGCCAGCAGTTACTCGTTTAGGAATGAGCAGTTCTTC.

This clonotype came up many times. The rearrangement joins TRBV5-1 to TRBJ1-2; D not certain. Germline assignment: CDR1 SGHRS and CDR2 YFSETQ. This CDR3 is built from 14 residues. Trimming shortened V by 1 base and J by 6 bases, and 13 bases separated the two germline ends. The CDR3 region has the DNA TGCGCCAGCAGCTTGTTCCCACAGAATGATGGCTACACCTTC. Translated: CASSLFPQNDGYTF. Filled out from reference TRBV5-1 and TRBJ1-2, the complete variable domain reads KAGVTQTPRYLIKTRGQQVTLSCSPISGHRSVSWYQQTPGQGLQFLFEYFSETQRNKGNFPGRFSGRQFSNSRSEMNVSTLELGDSALYLCASSLFPQNDGYTFGSGTRLTVV.

Points on this clonotype: One base away lies a much larger clone, so this may be a sequencing read error. The J gene is TRBJ2-3, the V gene TRBV6-1, with a weak D call TRBD2 (6 bases). The V gene lost 7 bases and the J gene lost 4 bases, with 21 bases spanning the gap. The CDR3 loop spans 16 amino acids. CDR1 is MNHNS and CDR2 is SASEGT in the germline V gene. This CDR3 reads CASTRNYGPSADTQYF. CDR3 DNA sequence: TGTGCCAGCACTCGTAATTATGGACCTAGCGCAGATACGCAGTATTTT.

The table lists this clonotype with many counts. This chain uses TRBV5-5 with TRBJ1-2; D is perhaps TRBD1 (5 bases). V dropped 1 base and J dropped 2 bases, with 9 bases sitting between them. This CDR3 has 14 amino acids. The germline V gene has CDR1 SGHKS and CDR2 YYEKEE (reference sequence). The CDR3 DNA reads as TGTGCCAGCAGCTTGCCAGGGTTGAACTATGGCTACACCTTC. This sequence encodes CASSLPGLNYGYTF.

A remark on this clonotype: Likely a read error: the CDR3 ends without its conserved phenylalanine or tryptophan. The chain has TRBV24-1 and TRBJ2-1, with TRBD2 identical over 9 bases. This CDR3 has 15 amino acids. Germline values: CDR1 KGHDR, CDR2 SFDVKD. V gave up 3 bases and J gave up 1 base; unmatched junction bases: 0. DNA for the CDR3: TGTGCCACCAGTGATGCGGGAGGGTCCTACAATGAGCAGTTCCTC. This translates into CATSDAGGSYNEQFL.

This chain joins TRBV10-1 and TRBJ2-7; no firm D call. Germline V lookup: CDR1 WNHNN, CDR2 SYGVQD (reference sequence). Deletions cut 3 bases from V and 7 bases from J, with 19 bases between. This CDR3 has 15 residues. The CDR3 here is CASSDRARSSHEQYF. The CDR3 coding sequence is TGCGCCAGCAGTGATAGGGCTAGGTCTAGTCATGAGCAGTACTTC.

A remark on this clonotype: Possible read error: a much larger clone is one base away. V and J are TRBV20-1 and TRBJ2-3, with TRBD1 as a possible D gene (5 bases). CDR1 is DFQATT and CDR2 is SNEGSKA in the germline V gene (reference sequence). This CDR3 region has 14 residues. The CDR3: CSARDPGRTGTQYF. CDR3 coding DNA: TGCAGTGCTAGAGATCCCGGACGCACAGGTACGCAGTATTTT.

This clonotype was seen repeatedly, ten times or more. CDR3 loop: CASSPRLGGTEAFF. In nucleotides, the CDR3 is TGCGCCAGCAGCCCAAGGTTAGGGGGTACTGAAGCTTTCTTT. The J gene is TRBJ1-1, the V gene TRBV5-1, with a possible D match to TRBD1 (6 bases). From germline, CDR1 is SGHRS and CDR2 YFSETQ. The CDR3 length is 14 residues. Trimming pared 4 bases from V and 5 bases from J, leaving 15 bases between.

Note on this clonotype: Given the absence of the conserved phenylalanine or tryptophan at the CDR3 end, a read error is likely. The DNA is left out, because the CDR3 cannot be placed on it with certainty; the CDR3 is given as TCRdb lists it. The CDR3: CASGLADARAGGLTDTQYL. V usage is TRBV12-5 and J usage is TRBJ2-3; the D call TRBD2 from the table was never checked on the DNA. Germline V CDR1 and CDR2: LGHNT, FRNRAP. The CDR3 is made up of 19 amino acids, end residues included.

This clonotype has at least ten counts. The chain uses TRBV10-3 and TRBJ2-7; 8 positions match TRBD2. The CDR3 has 12 residues. The V gene end was trimmed by 11 bases and the J gene end by 2 bases; junction bases not matched to a gene: 5. Germline CDR1 and CDR2: ENHRY and SYGVKD. The CDR3 DNA follows: TGTGCCTCGGGAGGGGCGCCCTACGAGCAGTACTTC. The encoded protein is CASGGAPYEQYF.

This clonotype was recorded a few times. V and J are TRBV10-3 and TRBJ2-7; TRBD1 aligns across 7 bases. CDR3 length: 14 amino acids. CDR1 and CDR2 (germline): ENHRY, SYGVKD. The ends lost 4 bases at V and 3 bases at J; junction bases unmatched: 6. DNA of the CDR3: TGTGCCATCAGTGCGACAGGGACGGGCTACGAGCAGTACTTC. Residues: CAISATGTGYEQYF.

The chain has TRBV5-1 and TRBJ1-2, with 9 bases identical to TRBD1. CDR3 length equals 14 residues. Germline V gene lookup returns CDR1 SGHRS and CDR2 YFSETQ. V dropped 1 base and J dropped 9; count of bases not matched to a gene: 7. The CDR3 DNA sequence: TGCGCCAGCAGCTTGTCGGGGGACAGGGATCGCTACACCTTC. Its translation: CASSLSGDRDRYTF.